The 5 T cell receptor beta chains below were found in one sample sequenced in a study of CD8+CD57+ T cells in acquired aplastic anemia. Investigators profiled TCR beta VDJ and CDR3 from genomic DNA template. Via MiXCR, TCRdb re-called the reads, giving one row per CDR3 protein. The sample holds 200,000 to 250,000 distinct CDR3 sequences, almost 50% seen once. Flow cytometry had shown expanded CD8+CD57+ cells in the patients chosen for sequencing. Material for sequencing was sorted CD4+, CD8+, or CD8+CD57+ T cells (not recorded which) from PBMCs. These receptors were obtained from a human donor with aplastic anemia.

As concerns this clonotype: Likely a read error: the CDR3 ends without its conserved phenylalanine or tryptophan. It is unclear where the CDR3 begins or ends on the DNA, so no DNA is shown, and the CDR3 is as TCRdb lists it. This chain uses TRBV10-1 with TRBJ1-4. Termini included, the CDR3 measures 16 amino acids. CDR1 is WNHNN and CDR2 is SYGVQD in the germline V gene (reference sequence). CDR3 protein: CASSEGPGQLYEKLSL.

The chain combines TRBV2 with TRBJ1-2; TRBD1 is a possible D gene (5 bases). The CDR3 totals 13 residues. Trimming shortened V by 6 bases and J by 6 bases, and 14 bases separated the two germline ends. Germline loops: CDR1 SNHLY, CDR2 FYNNEI. The CDR3 loop reads CASRSARGNGYTF. The CDR3 region has the DNA TGTGCCAGCAGGTCAGCGAGGGGTAATGGCTACACCTTC.

The chain joins TRBV24-1 to TRBJ1-5, with D maybe TRBD1 (5 bases). With 4 bases removed from V and 4 bases from J, the gap between germline ends came to 19 bases. The CDR3 runs to 17 residues. From germline, CDR1 is KGHDR and CDR2 SFDVKD. CDR3 nucleotide sequence: TGTGCCACCAGTGAGGTCGACCAGGGTAGGGCGAATCAGCCCCAGCATTTT. It codes for CATSEVDQGRANQPQHF.

V gene TRBV19 combines with J gene TRBJ2-7; TRBD2 aligns across 15 bases. V dropped 4 bases and J dropped 2; count of bases not matched to a gene: 9. Germline V lookup: CDR1 LNHDA, CDR2 SQIVND (reference sequence). The CDR3 runs 18 residues. The chain's CDR3 is CASSNRRTSGGAAYEQYF. CDR3 in DNA: TGTGCCAGTAGTAACCGCCGGACTAGCGGGGGGGCCGCCTACGAGCAGTACTTC.

This clonotype was picked up one time. The chain is built from TRBV6-9 and TRBJ1-6; the match to TRBD1 covers 8 bases. Germline V gives CDR1 MNHGY, CDR2 SVAAGI. The CDR3 consists of 14 residues. The V and J ends lost 5 bases and 6 bases, in that order; junction bases with no gene match: 3. CDR3 amino acids: CASSTTGGNSPLHF. DNA of the CDR3: TGTGCCAGCAGTACCACAGGGGGTAATTCACCCCTCCACTTT.